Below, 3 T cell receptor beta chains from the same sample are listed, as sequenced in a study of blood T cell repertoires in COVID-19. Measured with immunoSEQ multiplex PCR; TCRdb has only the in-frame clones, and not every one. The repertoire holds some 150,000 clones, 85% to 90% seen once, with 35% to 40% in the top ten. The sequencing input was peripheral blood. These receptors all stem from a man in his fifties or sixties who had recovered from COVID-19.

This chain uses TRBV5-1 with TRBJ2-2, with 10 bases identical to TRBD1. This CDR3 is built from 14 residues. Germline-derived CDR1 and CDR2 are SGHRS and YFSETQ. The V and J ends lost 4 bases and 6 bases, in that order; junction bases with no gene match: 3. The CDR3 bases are TGCGCCAGCAGCCTGGGGACAGGGGCCGGGGAGCTGTTTTTT. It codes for CASSLGTGAGELFF.

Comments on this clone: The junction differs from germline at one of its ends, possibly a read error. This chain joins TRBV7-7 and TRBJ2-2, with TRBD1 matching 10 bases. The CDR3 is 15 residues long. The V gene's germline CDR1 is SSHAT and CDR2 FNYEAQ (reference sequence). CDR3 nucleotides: TGTGCTAGCAGCCCAAGACAGGGGGCCACCGGGGAGCTGTTTTTT. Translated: CASSPRQGATGELFF.

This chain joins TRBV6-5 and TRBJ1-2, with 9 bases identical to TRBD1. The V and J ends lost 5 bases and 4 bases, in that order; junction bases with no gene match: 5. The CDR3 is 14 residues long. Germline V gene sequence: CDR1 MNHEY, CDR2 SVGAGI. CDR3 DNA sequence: TGTGCCAGCAGTCCCCAGACAGGGGGCTATGGCTACACCTTC. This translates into CASSPQTGGYGYTF.